These 20 T cell receptor beta chains were sequenced from one sample in a study of T cells in Graves' hyperthyroidism and ophthalmopathy. The TCR beta CDR3 regions underwent amplification using RNA transcripts as the source. During a first-round RT-PCR of the TCR CDR3, the HTBI primer set was used. TCRdb recomputed calls from the multiplex PCR reads with MiXCR, one row per CDR3 protein. This table holds 450,000 to 500,000 distinct CDR3 sequences, 22% found once. Material for sequencing was blood. The receptors derive from a woman in her 70s with Graves' ophthalmopathy.

There are many counts of this clonotype. The CDR3 nucleotides read TGTGCCAGCAGCATCAGGACTAGCGGGTTGAACACAGATACGCAGTATTTT. Protein: CASSIRTSGLNTDTQYF. The chain joins TRBV7-2 to TRBJ2-3, with 11 bases that match TRBD2. CDR3 length equals 17 residues. Germline values: CDR1 SGHTA, CDR2 FQGNSA. J gave up 2 bases and V 5 bases, and 9 bases lay outside the gene matches.

The V and J genes are TRBV10-3 and TRBJ1-2, with D tentatively TRBD1 (5 bases). The length of the CDR3 is 13 residues. The V gene lost 6 bases and the J gene lost 4 bases, with 12 bases spanning the gap. The V gene's germline CDR1 is ENHRY and CDR2 SYGVKD. CDR3 bases: TGTGCCATCAGGACCCGGGACGGCTATGGCTACACCTTC. Its protein is CAIRTRDGYGYTF.

V is TRBV9 and J is TRBJ2-3; 14 bases agree with TRBD2. CDR3 length equals 17 residues. Looked up from germline, CDR1 is SGDLS and CDR2 is YYNGEE. V gave up 2 bases and J gave up 4 bases; unmatched junction bases: 6. CDR3: CASSVETGLAGADTQYF. CDR3 DNA sequence: TGTGCCAGCAGCGTTGAGACGGGACTAGCGGGAGCAGATACGCAGTATTTT.

This clonotype showed up many times. This chain uses TRBV7-2 with TRBJ1-5; D uncertain. This CDR3 is built from 13 residues. CDR1 and CDR2 (germline): SGHTA, FQGNSA. V lost 4 bases and J 1 base, leaving 5 bases between the germline ends. Here the CDR3 DNA reads TGTGCCAGCAGCTATGACAGCAATCAGCCCCAGCATTTT. Its protein product is CASSYDSNQPQHF.

This clonotype has more than one count but fewer than ten. The chain uses TRBV6-5 and TRBJ2-5; 8 nucleotides align to TRBD2. V lost 0 bases, J lost 3 bases, and 6 bases stayed unmatched. The germline gives CDR1 MNHEY, CDR2 SVGAGI. CDR3 length equals 16 residues. In DNA form, the CDR3 reads TGTGCCAGCAGTTACTCGAGGGGGACTAGGGAAGAGACCCAGTACTTC. It encodes CASSYSRGTREETQYF.

The gene calls are TRBV30 and TRBJ1-2, with D uncertain. The CDR3 sequence is 13 residues long. Trimming pared 3 bases from V and 5 bases from J, leaving 13 bases between. Germline CDR1 GTSNPN, CDR2 SVGIG (reference sequence). In DNA, the CDR3 is TGTGCCTGGAGGCCAGGAGAGGATTATGGCTACACCTTC. The encoded protein is CAWRPGEDYGYTF.

This clonotype was observed at least ten times. V and J are TRBV6-5 and TRBJ2-1, with TRBD2 identical over 14 bases. The CDR3 extends over 19 amino acids. Germline V gene sequence: CDR1 MNHEY, CDR2 SVGAGI. The ends lost 2 bases at V and 3 bases at J; junction bases unmatched: 9. The CDR3 nucleotides read TGTGCCAGCAGTTACCGGTCGACTAGCGGGAGGGTCGACTACAATGAGCAGTTCTTC. This sequence encodes CASSYRSTSGRVDYNEQFF.

This clonotype appeared many times. The V call is TRBV30, the J call TRBJ1-1; D is ambiguous. The V gene lost 2 bases and the J gene lost 0 bases, with 7 bases spanning the gap. The CDR3 consists of 13 residues. Germline loops: CDR1 GTSNPN, CDR2 SVGIG (reference sequence). This CDR3 is CAWSRRMNTEAFF. As DNA, the CDR3 is TGTGCCTGGAGTCGCCGAATGAACACTGAAGCTTTCTTT.

This chain connects TRBV3-1 to TRBJ1-2; 7 nucleotides line up with TRBD1. Germline V gene data show CDR1 as LGHDT and CDR2 as YNNKEL (reference sequence). The CDR3 is 13 amino acids. J lost 7 bases, V lost 3 bases, and 5 bases had no gene match. CDR3 sequence: CASSHRTGSGYTF. Written as DNA, the CDR3 is TGTGCCAGCAGCCACAGGACAGGATCTGGCTACACCTTC.

This chain joins TRBV7-2 and TRBJ1-5, with TRBD1 identical over 8 bases. CDR1 and CDR2 from the germline V gene are SGHTA and FQGNSA. The CDR3 contains 14 residues. V lost 2 bases, J lost 4 bases, and 1 base stayed unmatched. The CDR3 DNA reads as TGTGCCAGCAGCTTATACAGGGGGAATCAGCCCCAGCATTTT. Protein sequence: CASSLYRGNQPQHF.

V gene TRBV29-1 combines with J gene TRBJ2-3; TRBD2 is a possible D gene (7 bases). The CDR3 consists of 15 residues. The germline V gene has CDR1 SQVTM and CDR2 ANQGSEA. Trimming took 5 bases from V and 2 from J, leaving 17 bases between them. The CDR3 sequence: CSVRGGTEDTDTQYF. The CDR3 DNA follows: TGCAGCGTTAGGGGGGGAACGGAGGACACAGATACGCAGTATTTT.

The chain combines TRBV7-2 with TRBJ2-1; D unresolved. Germline V CDR1 and CDR2: SGHTA, FQGNSA. This CDR3 contains 16 residues. Trimming removed 1 base at V and 0 bases at J, with 10 bases between. DNA for the CDR3: TGTGCCAGCAGCTTAGGGGTCGGCAGCTCCTACAATGAGCAGTTCTTC. It yields the protein CASSLGVGSSYNEQFF.

This clonotype was seen repeatedly, ten times or more. This sequence joins TRBV7-9 and TRBJ2-7, with 9 bases that match TRBD2. This CDR3 comprises 15 residues. CDR1 is SEHNR and CDR2 is FQNEAQ in the germline V gene (reference sequence). Trimming cost V 3 bases and J 3 bases; bases outside gene matches: 6. The CDR3 DNA reads TGTGCCAGCAGCTTTTCGACTAGCGGACGCTACGAGCAGTACTTC. It encodes CASSFSTSGRYEQYF.

This clonotype was seen many times. V gene TRBV2 combines with J gene TRBJ1-6, with 9 bases that match TRBD1. The junction had 14 bases not matched to a gene; V was cut back by 6 bases and J by 14 bases. The CDR3 contains 15 residues. Germline CDR1 and CDR2: SNHLY and FYNNEI. The CDR3 DNA reads TGTGCCAGCAGGGGGACAGGGCTTAAGTCAAGAACCCTCCACTTT. This encodes CASRGTGLKSRTLHF.

The table lists this clonotype with many counts. The chain links TRBV2 to TRBJ2-3; 7 nucleotides align to TRBD2. Trimming at V came to 6 bases and at J to 4 bases, leaving 10 bases not matched to a gene. Germline CDR1 is SNHLY and CDR2 is FYNNEI. This CDR3 comprises 15 residues. Here the CDR3 reads CASRLLASNSDTQYF. CDR3 DNA sequence: TGTGCCAGCAGGTTACTAGCGAGTAACTCAGATACGCAGTATTTT.

There are many counts of this clonotype. The chain recombines TRBV30 with TRBJ2-1, with TRBD1 matching over 10 bases. V lost 2 bases and J lost 6; bases outside the gene matches: 4. Germline V CDR1 and CDR2: GTSNPN, SVGIG (reference sequence). The CDR3 consists of 14 residues. The CDR3: CAWSPGQGSNEQFF. CDR3 DNA sequence: TGTGCCTGGAGTCCGGGACAGGGGTCCAATGAGCAGTTCTTC.

This clonotype was recorded a few times. The rearrangement links TRBV30 to TRBJ1-1; D is unresolved. Trimming removed 5 bases at V and 11 bases at J, with 24 bases between. The CDR3 consists of 14 residues. Germline loops: CDR1 GTSNPN, CDR2 SVGIG (reference sequence). As DNA, the CDR3 is TGTGCCTGGCACACCGGGCGGCCCTCCGGCGGCGCTTTCTTT. Translated: CAWHTGRPSGGAFF.

The rearrangement joins TRBV11-2 to TRBJ2-1; 16 positions agree with TRBD2. In germline, CDR1 is SGHAT, CDR2 FQNNGV. The CDR3 totals 17 residues. With V trimmed by 6 bases and J by 7 bases, 9 bases remained unmatched. The CDR3 region has the DNA TGTGCCAGCAGTTCAGGGACTAGCGGGAGGGGGGGAAATGAGCAGTTCTTC. Protein product: CASSSGTSGRGGNEQFF.

The table lists this clonotype with a few counts. CDR3 DNA sequence: TGCAGTGCTAGAAAGGCAGGGTCTTCGTACTTC. It yields the protein CSARKAGSSYF. The gene calls are TRBV20-1 and TRBJ2-5, with TRBD1 as a possible D gene (5 bases). The CDR3 runs to 11 residues. The germline gives CDR1 DFQATT, CDR2 SNEGSKA (reference sequence). Deletions cut 2 bases from V and 13 bases from J, with 14 bases between.

The CDR3 nucleotides read TGTGCCAGCAGCTTAGATAGCTCCCTCGGGGCCAACGTCCTGACTTTC. This sequence encodes CASSLDSSLGANVLTF. The rearrangement uses TRBV7-3 and TRBJ2-6, with D unresolved. The germline V gene encodes CDR1 SGHTA and CDR2 FQGTGA. This CDR3 is built from 16 residues. V lost 2 bases to trimming and J lost 4 bases, with 12 bases between them. The whole variable domain, filled in from reference TRBV7-3 and TRBJ2-6, reads GAGVSQTPSNKVTEKGKYVELRCDPISGHTALYWYRQSLGQGPEFLIYFQGTGAADDSGLPNDRFFAVRPEGSVSTLKIQRTERGDSAVYLCASSLDSSLGANVLTFGAGSRLTVL.